The rows below give T cell receptor beta chains drawn from one sample of a study of blood T cell repertoires in COVID-19. TCRdb's table, derived via immunoSEQ multiplex PCR, lists solely in-frame clones and lacks some. Of roughly 280,000 clones detected, around 90% appear once; the ten largest clones hold roughly 4.9%. Sequencing input: peripheral blood. Receptors were obtained from a woman aged 55-70 years with COVID-19, enrolled during active disease. Each CDR3 is given with its conserved first and last residue.

V: TRBV5-1
CDR3: CASSPLDSKNTEAFF

V: TRBV7-3
CDR3: CASSWAGTSGSGEQFF

V: TRBV15
CDR3: CATSRNLNRGANSPLHF

V: TRBV24-1
CDR3: CATSESRATGELFF

V: TRBV24-1
CDR3: CATSESTHRGNEQFF

V: TRBV7-3
CDR3: CASSPRTGGTGELFF

V: TRBV7-8
CDR3: CASGGKETQYF

V: TRBV7-2
CDR3: CASSVGLAGGGTVNEQFF

V: TRBV6-2/TRBV6-3
CDR3: CASSYRAGTEAFF

V: TRBV15
CDR3: CATSRDKRGGELFF

V: TRBV28
CDR3: CASSPRDTYSGNTIYF

V: TRBV6-5
CDR3: CASTRSGKTYNEQFF

V: TRBV27
CDR3: CASPDGYTF

V: TRBV12-5
CDR3: CASGLVLAGGRNEQFF

V: TRBV15
CDR3: CATSRSTGVADTQYF

V: TRBV12-5
CDR3: CASGLVRDRVQPQHF

V: TRBV6-2/TRBV6-3
CDR3: CASSYLAGRGEQFF

V: TRBV30
CDR3: CAWSVAVSGVSGNTIYF

V: TRBV3-1/TRBV3-2
CDR3: CASSAPGALVGTEAFF

V: TRBV6-2/TRBV6-3
CDR3: CASSRRGPSGSEQFF

V: TRBV18
CDR3: CASSPDRGATQYF

V: TRBV18
CDR3: CASSPGQGGDSNQPQHF

V: TRBV9
CDR3: CASSVQQGAYTQFF

V: TRBV19
CDR3: CASSLGTPGPDTQYF

V: TRBV10-3
CDR3: CAISDTGAGNQPQHF

V: TRBV28
CDR3: CASSDRGHIGELFF

V: TRBV11-2
CDR3: CASSLRGITDTQYF